This TCR beta chain emerged from a study of blood T cell repertoires in COVID-19. Across the whole study: Sources were T cells, B-cell-depleted T cells, or PBMCs; the material itself was cDNA or gDNA.

Clones were sequenced by immunoSEQ multiplex PCR, and TCRdb holds only the in-frame ones, with some missing. Of 140,000 to 150,000 clones in the sample, 85% were seen once. Sequencing was performed on peripheral blood. The sequence came from a woman aged 35 to 49 with active or convalescent COVID-19.

The CDR3 DNA is TGTGCCAGCAGTCCCCTCAAGGAGGGCCGTGGCTACACCTTC. This translates into CASSPLKEGRGYTF. The chain joins TRBV6-5 to TRBJ1-2; D unresolved. Per the germline V gene, CDR1 is MNHEY and CDR2 is SVGAGI. The germline V and J ends were trimmed by 5 bases and 7 bases, with 17 bases remaining between them. The CDR3 consists of 14 residues.